What follows are 23 T cell receptor beta chains derived from one specimen sequenced in a study of shared clonotypes between healthy human individuals. CD45RO-negative, CCR7-selected cells formed the naive CD8 fraction, which excluded terminally differentiated effector memory CD45RA+ cells. This table comes from immunoSEQ multiplex PCR, and its TCRdb copy is limited to in-frame clones, with some not included. This sample has about 700,000 clones, with roughly 94% found just once. Sequenced input: naive CD8+ T cells sorted from blood. All receptors come from a man younger than 45 in good health.

The rearrangement links TRBV7-2 to TRBJ2-3; 7 nucleotides agree with TRBD2. Germline CDR1 and CDR2: SGHTA and FQGNSA. The V gene end was trimmed by 5 bases and the J gene end by 5 bases; junction bases not matched to a gene: 13. This CDR3 spans 16 amino acids. The CDR3 here is CASSTGLAGVLDTQYF. The DNA of the CDR3 is TGTGCCAGCAGCACCGGTCTGGCGGGAGTTCTAGATACGCAGTATTTT.

The V and J genes are TRBV4-1 and TRBJ2-2; 7 nucleotides match TRBD2. J lost 6 bases, V lost 0 bases, and 7 bases had no gene match. The CDR3 loop spans 16 amino acids. Germline CDR1 reads MGHRA; CDR2 reads YSYEKL. CDR3 sequence reads: CASSQESLAVPGELFF. Written as DNA, the CDR3 is TGCGCCAGCAGCCAAGAGTCTCTAGCGGTCCCCGGGGAGCTGTTTTTT.

This rearrangement joins TRBV14 to TRBJ2-7, with 8 bases identical to TRBD2. Looked up from germline, CDR1 is SGHDN and CDR2 is FVKESK. The V and J ends lost 0 bases and 4 bases, in that order; junction bases with no gene match: 17. The CDR3 has 19 amino acids. Written as DNA, the CDR3 is TGTGCCAGCAGCCAAGAGTATTTTGAGGGCCTAGCGGGCGGTTACGAGCAGTACTTC. Translating it yields CASSQEYFEGLAGGYEQYF. Variable domain in full (rest from reference TRBV14 and TRBJ2-7): EAGVTQFPSHSVIEKGQTVTLRCDPISGHDNLYWYRRVMGKEIKFLLHFVKESKQDESGMPNNRFLAERTGGTYSTLKVQPAELEDSGVYFCASSQEYFEGLAGGYEQYFGPGTRLTVT.

The chain uses TRBV28 and TRBJ2-1; D is unresolved. Germline V gene sequence: CDR1 MDHEN, CDR2 SYDVKM. The germline V and J ends were trimmed by 6 bases and 0 bases, with 12 bases remaining between them. CDR3 length: 15 residues. The CDR3 DNA follows: TGTGCCAGCAGGCTTAAACCAAGCTCCTACAATGAGCAGTTCTTC. It codes for CASRLKPSSYNEQFF.

The chain recombines TRBV19 with TRBJ2-7, with 10 bases that match TRBD1. From germline, CDR1 is LNHDA and CDR2 SQIVND (reference sequence). The CDR3 spans 15 residues. V dropped 5 bases and J dropped 2; count of bases not matched to a gene: 6. CDR3 coding DNA: TGTGCCAGTAGTCTGGGACAGGGGACGACCTACGAGCAGTACTTC. Encoded protein: CASSLGQGTTYEQYF.

This CDR3 reads CASSTNGVHPNQPQHF. CDR3 nucleotide sequence: TGTGCCAGTAGTACAAACGGGGTGCATCCCAATCAGCCCCAGCATTTT. The V and J genes are TRBV19 and TRBJ1-5; D call uncertain. Germline V CDR1 and CDR2: LNHDA, SQIVND (reference sequence). The ends were cut back, 4 bases at V and 3 bases at J, with 16 bases in the middle. The CDR3 runs 16 residues.

The gene calls are TRBV5-1 and TRBJ1-2; 7 positions match TRBD1. Germline V gene lookup returns CDR1 SGHRS and CDR2 YFSETQ. The CDR3 is made up of 17 amino acids. V was clipped by 0 bases and J by 0 bases; unmatched bases: 8. The CDR3 DNA is TGCGCCAGCAGCTTGGGAGGGGGCGAGCTAGCTAACTATGGCTACACCTTC. It is translated as CASSLGGGELANYGYTF. Full variable domain (outside the CDR3, taken from reference TRBV5-1 and TRBJ1-2): KAGVTQTPRYLIKTRGQQVTLSCSPISGHRSVSWYQQTPGQGLQFLFEYFSETQRNKGNFPGRFSGRQFSNSRSEMNVSTLELGDSALYLCASSLGGGELANYGYTFGSGTRLTVV.

V usage is TRBV4-3 and J usage is TRBJ2-7; 9 nucleotides line up with TRBD2. The length of the CDR3 is 16 residues. Per the germline V gene, CDR1 is LGHNA and CDR2 is YSLEER. V lost 0 bases to trimming and J lost 0 bases; unmatched junction nucleotides: 3. The CDR3 loop reads CASSQDPLAGSYEQYF. The CDR3 coding sequence is TGCGCCAGCAGCCAAGATCCACTAGCGGGCTCCTACGAGCAGTACTTC.

The CDR3 DNA reads as TGTGCCAGCAGCTTGGACGGAGGATATGAGCAGTTCTTC. Translated, it gives CASSLDGGYEQFF. The V call is TRBV11-2, the J call TRBJ2-1; possibly TRBD2 for D (5 bases). CDR1 and CDR2 (germline): SGHAT, FQNNGV. V was cut by 3 bases and J by 8 bases, with 11 bases left in between. There are 13 residues in the CDR3.

The rearrangement joins TRBV7-2 to TRBJ2-3; 12 positions match TRBD2. J was trimmed by 8 bases and V by 1 base; bases with no gene match: 10. From germline, CDR1 is SGHTA and CDR2 FQGNSA. The CDR3 length is 17 residues. The DNA for the CDR3 is TGTGCCAGCAGCTTAGGCCTAGCGGGAGGGCCGGGTGGTACGCAGTATTTT. It is translated as CASSLGLAGGPGGTQYF.

The rearrangement joins TRBV11-2 to TRBJ1-3, with D hard to call. Germline CDR1 and CDR2: SGHAT and FQNNGV. The CDR3 totals 17 residues. Deletions cut 2 bases from V and 0 bases from J, with 14 bases between. CDR3 protein: CASSLRAGGPSGNTIYF. DNA of the CDR3: TGTGCCAGCAGCTTAAGGGCAGGAGGCCCCTCTGGAAACACCATATATTTT.

This clone was detected ten times or more. V and J are TRBV28 and TRBJ2-7; no clear D gene. The CDR3 totals 12 residues. The V end was cut by 4 bases, the J end by 3 bases, with 7 bases between. The germline V gene has CDR1 MDHEN and CDR2 SYDVKM. Here the CDR3 DNA reads TGTGCCAGCAGTTCCGCCGTCTACGAGCAGTACTTC. Translated: CASSSAVYEQYF.

V is TRBV13 and J is TRBJ2-2, with 7 bases that match TRBD2. Germline assignment: CDR1 PRHDT and CDR2 FYEKMQ (reference sequence). CDR3 length equals 18 residues. V was pared by 5 bases and J by 0 bases, with 12 bases of the junction left unmatched. The CDR3 coding sequence is TGTGCCAGCAGCCCAGATCTTAGCGGGCTCGCGAACACCGGGGAGCTGTTTTTT. It specifies CASSPDLSGLANTGELFF.

V gene TRBV11-2 combines with J gene TRBJ2-7; 12 bases fit TRBD1. Germline CDR1 SGHAT, CDR2 FQNNGV. The length of the CDR3 is 17 residues. After removal of 6 bases from V and 2 bases from J, the junction contained 11 bases not matched to a gene. DNA for the CDR3: TGTGCCAGCAGAACCGGGACAGGGGGCCTTATTCCCTACGAGCAGTACTTC. It yields the protein CASRTGTGGLIPYEQYF.

This chain uses TRBV7-8 with TRBJ2-1, with TRBD2 matching over 7 bases. CDR1 is SGHVS and CDR2 is FQNEAQ in the germline V gene. The CDR3 totals 15 residues. Trimming removed 2 bases from V and 5 bases from J; junction bases left unmatched: 6. The CDR3 nucleotides are TGTGCCAGCAGCTTATTAGCGGGTACCCACAATGAGCAGTTCTTC. Residues: CASSLLAGTHNEQFF.

The chain is built from TRBV27 and TRBJ2-7, with D unresolved. Trimming cost V 3 bases and J 1 base, with 7 bases left between them. The CDR3 has 13 residues. Germline CDR1 is MNHEY and CDR2 is SMNVEV (reference sequence). In DNA form, the CDR3 reads TGTGCCAGCAGTTTGGCGGAGTCCTACGAGCAGTACTTC. This translates into CASSLAESYEQYF.

The genes are TRBV7-9 and TRBJ2-1; no reliable D call. V lost 5 bases and J 8 bases, leaving 16 bases between the germline ends. This CDR3 has 14 amino acids. Per germline, CDR1 SEHNR and CDR2 FQNEAQ (reference sequence). This CDR3 is CASSPNLEGDEQFF. The CDR3 region has the DNA TGTGCCAGCAGCCCCAATCTGGAAGGAGATGAGCAGTTCTTC.

V gene TRBV19 combines with J gene TRBJ2-5, with 12 bases aligning to TRBD2. The J call may not be correct, given that the DNA end is closer to TRBJ2-7. Germline assignment: CDR1 LNHDA and CDR2 SQIVND (reference sequence). The CDR3 contains 15 residues. CDR3: CASSVTSGGTYEQYF. The CDR3 DNA sequence: TGTGCCAGTAGTGTGACTAGCGGGGGAACCTACGAGCAGTACTTC.

This rearrangement joins TRBV9 to TRBJ2-1, with TRBD2 matching over 11 bases. Per germline, CDR1 SGDLS and CDR2 YYNGEE. The CDR3 is 17 amino acids. The ends lost 3 bases at V and 8 bases at J; junction bases unmatched: 13. The CDR3 DNA sequence: TGTGCCAGCAGCGCTAGATGGACTAGCGGGCTACACTATGAGCAGTTCTTC. This translates into CASSARWTSGLHYEQFF.

The rearrangement links TRBV27 to TRBJ2-7; 8 bases agree with TRBD1. Germline CDR1 MNHEY, CDR2 SMNVEV (reference sequence). V lost 4 bases and J lost 4; bases outside the gene matches: 12. CDR3 length: 16 amino acids. CDR3 region: CASSSLETGDEYEQYF. CDR3 DNA sequence: TGTGCCAGCAGTTCCCTTGAGACAGGGGATGAGTACGAGCAGTACTTC.

The chain employs TRBV7-2 and TRBJ2-7, with a tentative D call TRBD2 (6 bases). Per germline, CDR1 SGHTA and CDR2 FQGNSA. V was pared by 4 bases and J by 4 bases, with 8 bases between. The CDR3 is 12 residues long. The CDR3 sequence is CASSSGLYEQYF. The CDR3 DNA reads as TGTGCCAGCAGCTCGGGACTTTACGAGCAGTACTTC.

This sequence joins TRBV4-3 and TRBJ1-1, with TRBD1 as a possible D gene (5 bases). The V gene lost 2 bases and the J gene lost 5 bases, with 15 bases spanning the gap. In germline, CDR1 is LGHNA, CDR2 YSLEER. This CDR3 is built from 15 residues. In nucleotides, the CDR3 is TGCGCCAGCAGCCAACCGGAGGCAGGGATTACTGAAGCTTTCTTT. Translating it yields CASSQPEAGITEAFF.

The V call is TRBV6-6, the J call TRBJ2-5; D is uncertain. The CDR3 sequence is 14 residues long. V lost 0 bases and J 4 bases, leaving 9 bases between the germline ends. CDR1 is MNHNY and CDR2 is SVGAGI in the germline V gene (reference sequence). The CDR3, as DNA: TGTGCCAGCAGTTACTCCGTACAGCGAGAGACCCAGTACTTC. As protein: CASSYSVQRETQYF.